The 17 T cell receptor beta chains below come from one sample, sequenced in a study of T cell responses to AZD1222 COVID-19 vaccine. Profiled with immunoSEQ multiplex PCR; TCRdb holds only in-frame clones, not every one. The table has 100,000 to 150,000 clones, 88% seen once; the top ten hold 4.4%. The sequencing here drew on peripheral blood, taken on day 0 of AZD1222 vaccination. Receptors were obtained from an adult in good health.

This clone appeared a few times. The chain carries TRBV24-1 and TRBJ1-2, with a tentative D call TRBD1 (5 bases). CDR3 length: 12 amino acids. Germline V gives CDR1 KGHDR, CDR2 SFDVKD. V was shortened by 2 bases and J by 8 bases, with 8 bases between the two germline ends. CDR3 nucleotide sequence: TGTGCCACCAGTGATTGGGGGTCCGGCTACACCTTC. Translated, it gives CATSDWGSGYTF.

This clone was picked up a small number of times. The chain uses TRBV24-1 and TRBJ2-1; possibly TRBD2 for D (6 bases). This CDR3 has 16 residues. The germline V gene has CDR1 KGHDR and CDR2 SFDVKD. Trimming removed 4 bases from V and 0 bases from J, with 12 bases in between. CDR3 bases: TGTGCCACCAGTGACCCGGACGGGAGCTCCTACAATGAGCAGTTCTTC. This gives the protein CATSDPDGSSYNEQFF.

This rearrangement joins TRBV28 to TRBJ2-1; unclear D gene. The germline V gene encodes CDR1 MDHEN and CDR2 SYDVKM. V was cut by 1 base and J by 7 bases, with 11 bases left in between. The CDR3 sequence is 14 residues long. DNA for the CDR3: TGTGCCAGCAGTTTATCCTCAGATAGGAATGAGCAGTTCTTC. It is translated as CASSLSSDRNEQFF. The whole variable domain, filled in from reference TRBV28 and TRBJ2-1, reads DVKVTQSSRYLVKRTGEKVFLECVQDMDHENMFWYRQDPGLGLRLIYFSYDVKMKEKGDIPEGYSVSREKKERFSLILESASTNQTSMYLCASSLSSDRNEQFFGPGTRLTVL.

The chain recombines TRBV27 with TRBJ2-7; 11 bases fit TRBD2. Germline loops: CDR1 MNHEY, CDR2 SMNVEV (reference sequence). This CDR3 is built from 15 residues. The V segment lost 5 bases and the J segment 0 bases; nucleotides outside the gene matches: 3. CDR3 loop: CASSPTSGVSYEQYF. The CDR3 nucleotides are TGTGCCAGCAGTCCGACTAGCGGGGTCTCCTACGAGCAGTACTTC.

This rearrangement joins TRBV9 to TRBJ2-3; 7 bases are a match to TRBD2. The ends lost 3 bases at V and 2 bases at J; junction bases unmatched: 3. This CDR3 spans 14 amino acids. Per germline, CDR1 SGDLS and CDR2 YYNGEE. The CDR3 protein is CASSEGTNTDTQYF. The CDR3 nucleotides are TGTGCCAGCAGCGAGGGGACTAACACAGATACGCAGTATTTT.

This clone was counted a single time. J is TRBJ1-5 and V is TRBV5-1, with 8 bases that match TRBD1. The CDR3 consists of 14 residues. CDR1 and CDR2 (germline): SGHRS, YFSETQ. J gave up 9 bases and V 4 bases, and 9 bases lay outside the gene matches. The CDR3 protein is CASSPGTGTRPQHF. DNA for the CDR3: TGCGCCAGCAGCCCCGGGACAGGTACACGGCCCCAGCATTTT. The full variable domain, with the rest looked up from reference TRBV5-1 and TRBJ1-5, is KAGVTQTPRYLIKTRGQQVTLSCSPISGHRSVSWYQQTPGQGLQFLFEYFSETQRNKGNFPGRFSGRQFSNSRSEMNVSTLELGDSALYLCASSPGTGTRPQHFGDGTRLSIL.

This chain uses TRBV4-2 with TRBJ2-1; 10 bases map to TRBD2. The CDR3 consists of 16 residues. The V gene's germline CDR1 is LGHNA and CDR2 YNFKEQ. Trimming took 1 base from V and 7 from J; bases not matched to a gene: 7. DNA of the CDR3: TGTGCCAGCAGCCAAGGGGCTAGCGGGAGTCGAAATGAGCAGTTCTTC. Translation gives CASSQGASGSRNEQFF.

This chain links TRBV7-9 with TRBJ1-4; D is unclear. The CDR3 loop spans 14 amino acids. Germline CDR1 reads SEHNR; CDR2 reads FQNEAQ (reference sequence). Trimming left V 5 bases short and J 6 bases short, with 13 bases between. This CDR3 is CASSPPVSDEKLFF. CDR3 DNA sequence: TGTGCCAGCAGCCCCCCGGTGTCCGATGAAAAACTGTTTTTT.

The CDR3, as DNA: TGTGCCAGCACCCGCGGGCAGGGCGGATATGGCTACACCTTC. Translated, it gives CASTRGQGGYGYTF. This chain joins TRBV28 and TRBJ1-2; TRBD1 is a possible D gene (5 bases). There are 14 residues in the CDR3. Per the germline V gene, CDR1 is MDHEN and CDR2 is SYDVKM. V lost 7 bases and J 5 bases, leaving 17 bases between the germline ends.

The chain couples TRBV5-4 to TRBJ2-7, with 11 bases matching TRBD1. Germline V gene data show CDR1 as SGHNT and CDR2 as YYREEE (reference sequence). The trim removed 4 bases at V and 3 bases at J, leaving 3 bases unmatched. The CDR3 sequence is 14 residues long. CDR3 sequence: CASSRGQGVYEQYF. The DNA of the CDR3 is TGTGCCAGCAGCAGGGGACAGGGGGTCTACGAGCAGTACTTC.

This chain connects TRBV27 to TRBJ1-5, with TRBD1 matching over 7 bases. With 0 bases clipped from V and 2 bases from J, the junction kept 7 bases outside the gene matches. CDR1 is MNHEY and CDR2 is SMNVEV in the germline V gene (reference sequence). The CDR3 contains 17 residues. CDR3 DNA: TGTGCCAGCAGTTTATCGGGGGACAGAATACGCAATCAGCCCCAGCATTTT. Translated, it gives CASSLSGDRIRNQPQHF.

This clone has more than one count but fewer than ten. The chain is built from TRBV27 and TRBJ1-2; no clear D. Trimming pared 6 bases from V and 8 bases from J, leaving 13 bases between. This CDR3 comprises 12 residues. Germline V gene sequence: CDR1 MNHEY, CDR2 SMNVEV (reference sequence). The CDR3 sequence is CASSPMSGGYTF. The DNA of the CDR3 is TGTGCCAGCAGCCCAATGAGTGGGGGCTACACCTTC.

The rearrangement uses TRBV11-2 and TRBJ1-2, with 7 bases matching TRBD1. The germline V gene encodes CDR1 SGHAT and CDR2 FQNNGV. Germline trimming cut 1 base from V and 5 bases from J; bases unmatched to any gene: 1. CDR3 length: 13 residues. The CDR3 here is CASSLAGQYGYTF. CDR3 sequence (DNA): TGTGCCAGCAGCTTAGCGGGACAGTATGGCTACACCTTC. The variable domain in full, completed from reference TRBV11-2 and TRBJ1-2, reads EAGVAQSPRYKIIEKRQSVAFWCNPISGHATLYWYQQILGQGPKLLIQFQNNGVVDDSQLPKDRFSAERLKGVDSTLKIQPAKLEDSAVYLCASSLAGQYGYTFGSGTRLTVV.

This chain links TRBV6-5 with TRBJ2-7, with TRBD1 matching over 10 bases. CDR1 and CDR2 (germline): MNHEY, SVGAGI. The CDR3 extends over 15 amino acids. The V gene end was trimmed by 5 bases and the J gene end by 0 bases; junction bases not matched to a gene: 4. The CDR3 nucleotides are TGTGCCAGCAGTACCGGGACAGGGGTCTCCTACGAGCAGTACTTC. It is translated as CASSTGTGVSYEQYF.

CDR3 in amino acids: CASSSEWDRGYVPNYGYTF. Written as DNA, the CDR3 is TGTGCCAGCAGTTCAGAGTGGGACAGGGGATACGTACCTAACTATGGCTACACCTTC. The V and J genes are TRBV28 and TRBJ1-2, with 10 bases matching TRBD1. Germline CDR1 reads MDHEN; CDR2 reads SYDVKM. Trimming at V came to 4 bases and at J to 0 bases, leaving 14 bases not matched to a gene. This CDR3 has 19 residues.

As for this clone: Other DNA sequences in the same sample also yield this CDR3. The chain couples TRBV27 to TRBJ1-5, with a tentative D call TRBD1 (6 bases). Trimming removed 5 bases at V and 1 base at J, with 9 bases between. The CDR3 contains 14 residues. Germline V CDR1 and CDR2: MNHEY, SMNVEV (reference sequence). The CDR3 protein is CASSPDRSNQPQHF. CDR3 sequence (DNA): TGTGCCAGCAGTCCAGACAGGAGCAATCAGCCCCAGCATTTT.

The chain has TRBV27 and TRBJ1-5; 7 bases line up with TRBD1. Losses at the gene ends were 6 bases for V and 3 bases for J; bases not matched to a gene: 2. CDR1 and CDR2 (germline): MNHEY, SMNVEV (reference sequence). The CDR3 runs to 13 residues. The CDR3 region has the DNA TGTGCCAGCAGCGACAGGGCCAATCAGCCCCAGCATTTT. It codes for CASSDRANQPQHF.